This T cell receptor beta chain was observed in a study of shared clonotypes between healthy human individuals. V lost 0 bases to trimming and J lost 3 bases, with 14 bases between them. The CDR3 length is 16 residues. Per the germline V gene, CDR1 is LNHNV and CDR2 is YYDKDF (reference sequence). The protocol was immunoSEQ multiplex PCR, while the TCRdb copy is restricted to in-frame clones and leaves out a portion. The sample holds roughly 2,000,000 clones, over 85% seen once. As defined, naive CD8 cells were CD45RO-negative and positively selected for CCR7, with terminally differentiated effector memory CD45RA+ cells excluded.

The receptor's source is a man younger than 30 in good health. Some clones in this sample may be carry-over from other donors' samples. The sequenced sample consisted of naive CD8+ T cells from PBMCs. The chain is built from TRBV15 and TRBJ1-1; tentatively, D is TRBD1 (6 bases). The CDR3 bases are TGTGCCACCAGCAGAGATGTCAGGGGATCCGACACTGAAGCTTTCTTT. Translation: CATSRDVRGSDTEAFF.